This T cell receptor beta chain was captured in a study of cytomegalovirus exposure and HLA in healthy donors. Overall study context: HLA-typed donors were the source of about 85 million unique TCRs, which an early data release held.

Study-level points and caveats: Later analysis identified 16,000 or so TCR beta sequences associated with HLA alleles, using a false discovery rate threshold of 0.05. Donors were assumed by presence/absence analyses to have roughly uniform sequencing depth. In an earlier analysis, most TCR beta V segments were productive about 87% or about 30% of the time.

A word on this clone: Its target is unknown.

PCR primers comprised 60 Vbeta and 13 Jbeta primers. The table came from immunoSEQ multiplex PCR; TCRdb's copy has only in-frame clones and leaves some out. The sample has around 130,000 clones; roughly four fifths are singletons. V lost 4 bases to trimming and J lost 2 bases; unmatched junction nucleotides: 9. The CDR3 contains 16 residues. Germline V gene lookup returns CDR1 SGHRS and CDR2 YFSETQ. The TCR originated in a man aged 35-49 years in good health and CMV-seronegative. The sample taken for sequencing was PBMCs. This chain links TRBV5-1 with TRBJ2-3, with TRBD2 identical over 8 bases. The CDR3 spells CASSPTGGGTTDTQYF. The CDR3 DNA sequence: TGCGCCAGCAGCCCAACGGGCGGGGGGACCACAGATACGCAGTATTTT. Supplemented by reference TRBV5-1 and TRBJ2-3, the full variable domain reads KAGVTQTPRYLIKTRGQQVTLSCSPISGHRSVSWYQQTPGQGLQFLFEYFSETQRNKGNFPGRFSGRQFSNSRSEMNVSTLELGDSALYLCASSPTGGGTTDTQYFGPGTRLTVL.